The 11 T cell receptor beta chains presented below share a single source sample, sequenced in a study of T cell clonality in common variable immunodeficiency. Using immunoSEQ multiplex PCR, the repertoire was profiled, and TCRdb retains in-frame clones only, with some absent. This sample carries about 28,000 clones and no singletons, and 10% to 15% goes to the top ten. The specimen sequenced was peripheral blood mononuclear cells. These TCRs come from a person aged 18 to 70 in good health.

CDR3 DNA (partial): TGTGCCAGCAGCTGGCGCAGGGGAGGGTACGAG. Encoded protein: CASSWRRGGYE. The full CDR3 is CASSWRRGGYEQYF. The chain couples TRBV7-9 to TRBJ2-7; D perhaps matches TRBD2 (7 bases). The read is 3 residues too short to cover the CDR3 end, so that end is filled in from the germline J gene. Germline CDR1 SEHNR, CDR2 FQNEAQ (reference sequence). Trimming removed 4 bases from V and 4 bases from J, with 14 bases in between. This CDR3 has 14 residues. Full variable domain (remainder filled in from reference TRBV7-9 and TRBJ2-7): DTGVSQNPRHKITKRGQNVTFRCDPISEHNRLYWYRQTLGQGPEFLTYFQNEAQLEKSRLLSDRFSAERPKGSFSTLEIQRTEQGDSAMYLCASSWRRGGYEQYFGPGTRLTVT.

The table lists this clone with many counts. The sequenced part of the CDR3 DNA is TGTGCCAGCTCCAGGTGGGGGGGCAGCACAGATACG. Translation gives CASSRWGGSTDT. The CDR3 reads in full as CASSRWGGSTDTQYF. The J gene is TRBJ2-3, the V gene TRBV7-3; D perhaps matches TRBD2 (7 bases). The read is 3 residues too short to cover the CDR3 end, so that end is filled in from the germline J gene. The CDR3 spans 15 residues. Germline loops: CDR1 SGHTA, CDR2 FQGTGA. Trimming left V 8 bases short and J 0 bases short, with 15 bases between.

This clone has ten or more counts. The read terminates 3 residues before the CDR3 end, so the remaining end is supplied by the germline J gene. This chain connects TRBV19 to TRBJ2-1; D might be TRBD2 (6 bases). The V gene lost 2 bases and the J gene lost 8 bases, with 10 bases spanning the gap. The CDR3 covers 13 residues. Germline V gene data show CDR1 as LNHDA and CDR2 as SQIVND (reference sequence). The sequenced part of the CDR3 DNA is TGTGCCAGTAGTATACGGCGGGGAGATGAG. This gives the protein CASSIRRGDE. In full, the CDR3 reads CASSIRRGDEQFF.

This clone came up many times. The read ends 3 residues before the CDR3 terminus; that terminus is restored from the germline J gene. The chain is built from TRBV7-2 and TRBJ1-4, with D perhaps matching TRBD1 (5 bases). The V and J ends lost 6 bases and 6 bases respectively, with 14 bases between them. The CDR3 loop spans 14 amino acids. CDR1 is SGHTA and CDR2 is FQGNSA in the germline V gene. The CDR3 loop is CASRPPGVYEKLFF. CDR3 DNA, as far as it was read: TGTGCCAGCAGACCGCCGGGGGTTTATGAAAAA.

This clone was observed at least ten times. The CDR3 extends 3 residues past the end of the read, so its final part is completed from the germline J gene. The chain carries TRBV7-2 and TRBJ2-5, with 7 bases aligning to TRBD1. The germline V gene encodes CDR1 SGHTA and CDR2 FQGNSA. J lost 4 bases, V lost 5 bases, and 7 bases had no gene match. The CDR3 contains 14 residues. CDR3 sequence reads: CASSQVSGGETQYF. The sequenced part of the CDR3 DNA is TGTGCCAGCAGCCAGGTATCAGGGGGAGAGACC.

Only a few counts were recorded for this clone. The CDR3 is cut off 3 residues early in the read; its end comes from the germline J gene. The chain uses TRBV7-2 and TRBJ1-2; possible D gene TRBD1, 6 bases. This CDR3 is built from 15 residues. The germline V gene encodes CDR1 SGHTA and CDR2 FQGNSA. The V end lost 5 bases, the J end lost 6 bases, and 19 bases lay between the germline ends. The chain's CDR3 is CASSRDSGGWDGYTF. Incomplete CDR3 DNA: TGTGCCAGCAGCCGAGATAGCGGGGGCTGGGATGGC.

This clone occurred a few times. The read ends 3 residues before the CDR3 terminus; that terminus is restored from the germline J gene. This chain links TRBV5-1 with TRBJ2-7, with D possibly being TRBD1 (6 bases). The germline V gene has CDR1 SGHRS and CDR2 YFSETQ. V was pared by 4 bases and J by 1 base, with 9 bases between. The CDR3 length is 13 residues. CDR3 sequence reads: CASSADRSYEQYF. The sequenced CDR3 bases are TGCGCCAGCAGCGCGGACAGATCCTACGAG.

This clone was detected many times. The read comes to an end 3 residues before the CDR3 does, leaving the germline J gene to fill in the end. The chain combines TRBV18 with TRBJ2-7; maybe TRBD1 (6 bases). This CDR3 contains 16 residues. V was trimmed by 4 bases and J by 2 bases, leaving 18 bases between them. The germline gives CDR1 KGHSH, CDR2 LQKENI. CDR3 in amino acids: CASSRGQPDYPYEQYF. CDR3 bases read: TGTGCCAGCTCACGCGGACAGCCAGATTATCCCTACGAG.

Of note for this clone: The read is 3 residues too short to cover the CDR3 end, so that end is filled in from the germline J gene. J is TRBJ2-7 and V is TRBV7-6; 8 positions match TRBD2. Germline V gene lookup returns CDR1 SGHVS and CDR2 FNYEAQ. The CDR3 spans 15 residues. V lost 5 bases to trimming and J lost 2 bases; unmatched junction nucleotides: 8. CDR3 protein: CASSSVAGGAYEQYF. Incomplete CDR3 DNA: TGTGCCAGCAGCAGCGTGGCGGGGGGCGCCTACGAG.

This clone was detected ten times or more. Read coverage stops 3 residues before the CDR3 terminus; the germline J gene supplies the remainder. The chain uses TRBV20-1 and TRBJ2-2, with 7 positions matching TRBD1. V lost 3 bases and J lost 0; bases outside the gene matches: 4. CDR1 and CDR2 (germline): DFQATT, SNEGSKA (reference sequence). This CDR3 has 15 amino acids. CDR3 protein: CSASTGTANTGELFF. Incomplete CDR3 DNA: TGCAGTGCTAGCACCGGGACAGCGAACACCGGGGAG.

There are many counts of this clone. The CDR3 end falls 3 residues outside the read, so it is completed with the germline J gene. The chain employs TRBV5-4 and TRBJ2-7; D remains unclear. Trimming pared 4 bases from V and 5 bases from J, leaving 13 bases between. The CDR3 sequence is 13 residues long. The germline CDR1 and CDR2 sequences are SGHNT and YYREEE (reference sequence). Incomplete CDR3 DNA: TGTGCCAGCAGCCGTAACACAAATAACGAG. Protein sequence: CASSRNTNNE. The entire CDR3 protein is CASSRNTNNEQYF.